A selection of T cell receptor beta chains follows, all from one sample in a study of response to subunit inactivated influenza vaccine. TCRdb redid the calling of the RT-PCR reads with MiXCR, one entry per CDR3 protein. The sample records approximately 170,000 distinct CDR3 sequences, over 9.5% being singletons. These data were likewise used in another study, on T cells expressing NK-cell markers.

The sample was CD8+ T cells sorted from PBMCs, taken 11 to 12 days after vaccination. Source of these receptors: a man aged 45-65 years who received an inactivated influenza vaccine. The CDR3 runs from the conserved cysteine through the conserved F or W. A D gene is named only where the DNA matches it firmly. The size of a clone is reported for some rows only, either as once, few or many, or as a class for expanded clones.

DNA	CDR3	D	V	J	size
TGTGCCAGTAGTATCGACAGCGGGACCTACGAGCAGTACTTC	CASSIDSGTYEQYF	TRBD2	TRBV19	TRBJ2-7	many
TGTGCCAGCAGCCCAGACAATTCACCCCTCCACTTT	CASSPDNSPLHF	-	TRBV7-9	TRBJ1-6	-
TGTGCCAGCAGTCATCTCCTAGCGGGGGGCTACAATGAGCAGTTCTTC	CASSHLLAGGYNEQFF	TRBD2	TRBV13	TRBJ2-1	few
TGTGCCAGCAGTTCCATCCAGGGGTCCTACGAGCAGTACTTC	CASSSIQGSYEQYF	-	TRBV6-5	TRBJ2-7	few
TGTGCCAGCAGTCCAAGACAGGGGCAGTACAATGAGCAGTTCTTC	CASSPRQGQYNEQFF	TRBD1	TRBV7-9	TRBJ2-1	-
TGTGCCAGCAGTTTGCTTCTTCAGGGGGGAATCTCCGAGCAGTACTTC	CASSLLLQGGISEQYF	-	TRBV27	TRBJ2-7	few
TGTGCCAGCAGCGTAGGAGGCCTGCCGGGGACTGAAGCTTTCTTT	CASSVGGLPGTEAFF	-	TRBV9	TRBJ1-1	many
TGCGCCAGCAGCCCCGGGACTAGCGGGGAAGTGACAGATACGCAGTATTTT	CASSPGTSGEVTDTQYF	TRBD2	TRBV5-1	TRBJ2-3	-
TGCAGTGCCCGCGGAGCTAGCACAGATACGCAGTATTTT	CSARGASTDTQYF	-	TRBV20-1	TRBJ2-3	-
TGCGCCAGCAGCCAAGACGCGGGTGCGGGGGCTGTCACTGAAGCTTTCTTT	CASSQDAGAGAVTEAFF	-	TRBV4-1	TRBJ1-1	many
TGTGCCAGTAGTATAGGGCAGGGGGCTTTGAGCTCCTACAATGAGCAGTTCTTC	CASSIGQGALSSYNEQFF	TRBD1	TRBV19	TRBJ2-1	-
TGCAGCGCGAGGGCCCAGAACGGCGAGCAGTACTTC	CSARAQNGEQYF	-	TRBV29-1	TRBJ2-7	many
TGTGCCAGCAGTGTCAGGGCCTCCTTCTACGAGCAGTACTTC	CASSVRASFYEQYF	-	TRBV2	TRBJ2-7	-
TGTGCCAGCAGTTACTCGGGGACAGGATTCAACACTGAAGCTTTCTTT	CASSYSGTGFNTEAFF	TRBD1	TRBV6-5	TRBJ1-1	few
TGTGCCAGTACCCACGGGACAGGTGTTTACAATGAGCAGTTCTTC	CASTHGTGVYNEQFF	TRBD1	TRBV19	TRBJ2-1	-
TGTGCCAGCAGCCAGGGGATCAATGAGCAGTTCTTC	CASSQGINEQFF	-	TRBV6-6	TRBJ2-1	many
TGTGCCAGCAGCTGGGGAAAGGGGCAGCCCCAGCATTTT	CASSWGKGQPQHF	-	TRBV12-3/TRBV12-4	TRBJ1-5	few
TGTGCCTCCAAAACAGGGGTGCAAGAGACCCAGTACTTC	CASKTGVQETQYF	TRBD1	TRBV7-9	TRBJ2-5	few
TGTGCCAGCAGCCAAGAGGGATGGGGGGGCACTGAAGCTTTCTTT	CASSQEGWGGTEAFF	-	TRBV4-2	TRBJ1-1	many
TGTGCCAGCAGCCCTGTGAGAGGAGCCGGGGGGGCCGGGGAGCTGTTTTTT	CASSPVRGAGGAGELFF	TRBD2	TRBV7-6	TRBJ2-2	-
TGTGCCAGCAGTTTCAGTTCCCTGAGCGAAAACAATGAGCAGTTCTTC	CASSFSSLSENNEQFF	-	TRBV28	TRBJ2-1	-
TGTGCCAGCAGTTTGGGTCTGATCGGAAACACCATATATTTT	CASSLGLIGNTIYF	-	TRBV12-3/TRBV12-4	TRBJ1-3	few
TGTGCCAGCAGCTTTGAGGGGCGGGTGGAGGAGCAGTACTTC	CASSFEGRVEEQYF	-	TRBV7-9	TRBJ2-7	few
TGTGCCAGCAGTTACTCTCCGGGACAGACGCCCCAGCATTTT	CASSYSPGQTPQHF	TRBD1	TRBV6-5	TRBJ1-5	-
TGCGCCAGCAGCCAAATCGGGGATAATTCACCCCTCCACTTT	CASSQIGDNSPLHF	-	TRBV4-1	TRBJ1-6	-
TGTGCCATCAGTGACCCCCCGGGACAGGGGCCGTATACGCAGTATTTT	CAISDPPGQGPYTQYF	TRBD1	TRBV10-3	TRBJ2-3	-
TGCAGCGCCAGACTAGCGGGAGGGCCGATCACAGATACGCAGTATTTT	CSARLAGGPITDTQYF	TRBD2	TRBV29-1	TRBJ2-3	few
TGTGCCAGCAGTTTAGGGCAGGGGGCTTTCACTGAAGCTTTCTTT	CASSLGQGAFTEAFF	TRBD1	TRBV27	TRBJ1-1	few
TGCGCCAGCAGCGCAGGACAGGGGGTCACTGAAGCTTTCTTT	CASSAGQGVTEAFF	TRBD1	TRBV5-1	TRBJ1-1	-